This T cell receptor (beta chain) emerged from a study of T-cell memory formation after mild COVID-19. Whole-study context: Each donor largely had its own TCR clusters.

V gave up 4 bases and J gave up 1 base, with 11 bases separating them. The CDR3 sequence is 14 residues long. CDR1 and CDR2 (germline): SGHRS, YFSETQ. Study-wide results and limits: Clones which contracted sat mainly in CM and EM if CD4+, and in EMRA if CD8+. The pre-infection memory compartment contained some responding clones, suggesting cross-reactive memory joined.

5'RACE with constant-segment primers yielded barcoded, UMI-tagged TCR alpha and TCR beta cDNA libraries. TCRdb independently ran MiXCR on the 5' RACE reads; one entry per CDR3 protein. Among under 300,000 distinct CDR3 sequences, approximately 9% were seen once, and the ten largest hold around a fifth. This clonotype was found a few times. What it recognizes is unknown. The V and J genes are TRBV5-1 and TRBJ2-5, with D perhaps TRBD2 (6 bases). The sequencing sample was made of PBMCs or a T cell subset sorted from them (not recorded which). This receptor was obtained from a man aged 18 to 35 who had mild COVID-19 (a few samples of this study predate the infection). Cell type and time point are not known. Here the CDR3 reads CASSPDYSQETQYF. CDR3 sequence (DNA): TGCGCCAGCAGCCCGGACTATTCCCAAGAGACCCAGTACTTC. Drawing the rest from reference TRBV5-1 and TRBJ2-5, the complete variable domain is KAGVTQTPRYLIKTRGQQVTLSCSPISGHRSVSWYQQTPGQGLQFLFEYFSETQRNKGNFPGRFSGRQFSNSRSEMNVSTLELGDSALYLCASSPDYSQETQYFGPGTRLLVL.